This record covers a single T cell receptor beta chain. The sample comes from a study of blood T cell repertoires in COVID-19. In the study overall: Sites in the United States, Italy and Spain provided acute and convalescent COVID-19 samples. T cells, B-cell-depleted T cells, or PBMCs provided the cDNA or gDNA that served as material.

Original analysis: The assay estimated nucleated cells by amplifying reference gene primers. Assay used: immunoSEQ multiplex PCR; TCRdb lists only in-frame clones, some missing. The V and J calls and the clone size are those of that table, but D and trimming were determined from the DNA. Counted here are fewer than 200,000 clones, roughly 87% occurring once; the ten biggest clones make up less than 2%. The clonotype was recovered from a young man who had recovered from COVID-19. Sequenced: peripheral blood.

As DNA, the CDR3 is TGTGCCAGCAGGGACTCCATATACAATGAGCAGTTCTTC. Its translation is CASRDSIYNEQFF. This chain connects TRBV6-5 to TRBJ2-1; a weak D match, TRBD2 (5 bases). V lost 6 bases to trimming and J lost 4 bases, with 10 bases between them. Germline V gene sequence: CDR1 MNHEY, CDR2 SVGAGI. CDR3 length equals 13 residues.